Shown below are 14 T cell receptor beta chains from a single sample sequenced in a study of blood T cells in healthy people across ages. A second PCR, run for roughly 7 to 11 cycles, used a sample-barcoded 5' primer plus a J-beta primer mix. TCRdb passed the 5' RACE reads through MiXCR, listing each CDR3 protein once. The sample shows roughly 650,000 distinct CDR3 sequences, approximately 29% of them seen only once. Sequenced sample: blood. Every receptor here comes from a woman aged 80 or over in good health.

In regard to this clonotype: Just one base apart from a much larger clone, this may be a read error. The CDR3 DNA sequence: TGTGCCATCAGCGGTGGGGACAGGCCCTATGGCCACACCTTC. Protein: CAISGGDRPYGHTF. The J gene is TRBJ1-2, the V gene TRBV10-3, with 8 bases aligning to TRBD1. The CDR3 covers 14 residues. Germline-derived CDR1 and CDR2 are ENHRY and SYGVKD.

With regard to this clonotype: A read error is possible here, since a much larger clone lies one base away. V and J are TRBV6-6 and TRBJ2-7; possible D gene TRBD2, 6 bases. There are 15 residues in the CDR3. Germline V gene sequence: CDR1 MNHNY, CDR2 SVGAGI (reference sequence). CDR3 nucleotides: TGTGTCAGCACCAAAAGGGACGGGAGCTCCTACGAGCAGTACTTC. This encodes CVSTKRDGSSYEQYF.

A note on this clonotype: This may be a read error, as it is one base from a much larger clone. The V and J genes are TRBV6-1 and TRBJ2-3; perhaps D is TRBD1 or TRBD2 (6 bases each). CDR1 is MNHNS, CDR2 SASEGT, per germline. The CDR3 is made up of 13 amino acids. CDR3 in amino acids: CVNRDVLGEAQYF. The CDR3 nucleotides are TGTGTCAACAGGGACGTGTTGGGGGAGGCGCAGTATTTT.

This clonotype showed up many times. J is TRBJ2-7 and V is TRBV10-3; maybe TRBD1 (6 bases). In germline, CDR1 is ENHRY, CDR2 SYGVKD. V was clipped by 4 bases and J by 0 bases, with 10 bases between them. The CDR3 spans 14 residues. The CDR3 loop reads CAISGAGDSYEQYF. The CDR3, as DNA: TGTGCCATCAGTGGGGCAGGGGACTCCTACGAGCAGTACTTC.

The rearrangement joins TRBV7-6 to TRBJ2-6; no definite D call. V was shortened by 1 base and J by 0 bases, with 7 bases between the two germline ends. Germline CDR1 is SGHVS and CDR2 is FNYEAQ. This CDR3 has 16 amino acids. As DNA, the CDR3 is TGTGCCAGCAGCTTAGTGGAGCTCTCTGGGGCCAACGTCCTGACTTTC. Translating gives CASSLVELSGANVLTF.

This clonotype was detected a few times. The V gene is TRBV2, the J gene TRBJ1-5; no firm D call. The V gene's germline CDR1 is SNHLY and CDR2 FYNNEI. V was clipped by 6 bases and J by 2 bases, with 11 bases between them. The CDR3 is 14 residues long. The CDR3 reads CASRNPDGNQPQHF. The CDR3 DNA sequence: TGTGCCAGCAGAAATCCGGACGGCAATCAGCCCCAGCATTTT.

The rearrangement joins TRBV19 to TRBJ2-2, with 8 bases aligning to TRBD1. Trimming removed 5 bases from V and 1 base from J; junction bases left unmatched: 9. Germline V gene sequence: CDR1 LNHDA, CDR2 SQIVND (reference sequence). The CDR3 spans 17 residues. This CDR3 reads CASSLDRATLNTGELFF. The DNA for the CDR3 is TGTGCCAGTAGTCTGGACAGGGCGACGCTGAACACCGGGGAGCTGTTTTTT. Combining the CDR3 with reference TRBV19 and TRBJ2-2 gives the whole variable domain DGGITQSPKYLFRKEGQNVTLSCEQNLNHDAMYWYRQDPGQGLRLIYYSQIVNDFQKGDIAEGYSVSREKKESFPLTVTSAQKNPTAFYLCASSLDRATLNTGELFFGEGSRLTVL.

This clonotype was seen at least ten times. This chain uses TRBV29-1 with TRBJ2-7; 7 bases are shared with TRBD2. The germline V gene encodes CDR1 SQVTM and CDR2 ANQGSEA. The CDR3 sequence is 13 residues long. Germline trimming cut 7 bases from V and 6 bases from J; bases unmatched to any gene: 12. CDR3 sequence reads: CSAAGEGRSEQYF. CDR3 DNA: TGCAGCGCTGCCGGGGAGGGGAGGAGCGAGCAGTACTTC.

The rearrangement joins TRBV12-3 or TRBV12-4 to TRBJ1-5; 7 bases are shared with TRBD1. The V and J ends lost 6 bases and 3 bases, in that order; junction bases with no gene match: 8. The CDR3 spans 15 residues. The CDR3 reads CASSRTGIYNQPQHF. The CDR3 nucleotides are TGTGCCAGCAGCCGGACAGGTATCTACAATCAGCCCCAGCATTTT.

This clonotype was seen at least ten times. V and J are TRBV9 and TRBJ2-7, with D perhaps matching TRBD1 (6 bases). Deletions cut 0 bases from V and 6 bases from J, with 13 bases between. Germline CDR1 is SGDLS and CDR2 is YYNGEE. This CDR3 has 14 residues. CDR3 nucleotides: TGTGCCAGCAGCGTAGCTAACAGGGTAGGCGAGCAGTACTTC. It yields the protein CASSVANRVGEQYF. Together with reference TRBV9 and TRBJ2-7, the CDR3 gives the full variable domain: DSGVTQTPKHLITATGQRVTLRCSPRSGDLSVYWYQQSLDQGLQFLIQYYNGEERAKGNILERFSAQQFPDLHSELNLSSLELGDSALYFCASSVANRVGEQYFGPGTRLTVT.

This clonotype was observed a few times. The rearrangement links TRBV28 to TRBJ1-5, with D possibly TRBD1 on 6 matching bases. The CDR3 contains 14 residues. Per the germline V gene, CDR1 is MDHEN and CDR2 is SYDVKM. V was clipped by 11 bases and J by 0 bases, with 14 bases between them. CDR3 in amino acids: CAGGQLDSNQPQHF. CDR3 DNA sequence: TGTGCCGGCGGACAGCTGGATAGCAATCAGCCCCAGCATTTT.

This clonotype was observed many times. The J gene is TRBJ2-7, the V gene TRBV5-1; a possible D gene is TRBD2 (6 bases). Germline V gene data show CDR1 as SGHRS and CDR2 as YFSETQ. The CDR3 consists of 13 residues. Trimming removed 0 bases at V and 6 bases at J, with 10 bases between. CDR3 protein: CASSLAGRTEQYF. DNA of the CDR3: TGCGCCAGCAGCTTGGCCGGGAGAACCGAGCAGTACTTC.

As to this clonotype: A much larger clone sits a single nucleotide away, making a read error possible. The rearrangement links TRBV30 to TRBJ2-1; D not certain. The J call is uncertain, as TRBJ2-7 better fits the DNA end. Per germline, CDR1 GTSNPN and CDR2 SVGIG (reference sequence). CDR3 length: 14 amino acids. The CDR3 sequence: CAWSVSSSYNEQYF. CDR3 DNA sequence: TGTGCCTGGAGTGTGAGCAGCTCCTACAATGAGCAGTACTTC.

In regard to this clonotype: This clone may be a read error of a much larger clone one base away. The chain employs TRBV5-1 and TRBJ2-3, with a tentative D call TRBD1 (5 bases). CDR3 size: 13 residues. The germline gives CDR1 SGHRS, CDR2 YFSETQ. CDR3 protein: CAGSFGATDTQYF. The CDR3 coding sequence is TGCGCCGGCAGCTTTGGGGCGACAGATACGCAGTATTTT.